This T cell receptor (beta chain) came from a study of early T cells in non-severe SARS-CoV-2 infection. The CDR3 contains 15 residues. The ends lost 4 bases at V and 5 bases at J; junction bases unmatched: 9. The germline V gene encodes CDR1 SGHDN and CDR2 FVKESK. TCRdb ran MiXCR on the 5' RACE reads and lists one entry per CDR3 protein. The top ten clones hold around 15% of a sample with 50,000 to 80,000 distinct CDR3 sequences, roughly 9% of them seen once. This clonotype has a handful of counts. This receptor was taken from an adult who was a healthcare worker with PCR-confirmed SARS-CoV-2 infection or an uninfected control (not recorded which). The chain employs TRBV14 and TRBJ2-5, with 8 bases fitting TRBD2. The source was whole blood, collected at baseline. CDR3 in amino acids: CASSPFSGSWETQYF. Written as DNA, the CDR3 is TGTGCCAGCAGCCCGTTCAGCGGGAGCTGGGAGACCCAGTACTTC.